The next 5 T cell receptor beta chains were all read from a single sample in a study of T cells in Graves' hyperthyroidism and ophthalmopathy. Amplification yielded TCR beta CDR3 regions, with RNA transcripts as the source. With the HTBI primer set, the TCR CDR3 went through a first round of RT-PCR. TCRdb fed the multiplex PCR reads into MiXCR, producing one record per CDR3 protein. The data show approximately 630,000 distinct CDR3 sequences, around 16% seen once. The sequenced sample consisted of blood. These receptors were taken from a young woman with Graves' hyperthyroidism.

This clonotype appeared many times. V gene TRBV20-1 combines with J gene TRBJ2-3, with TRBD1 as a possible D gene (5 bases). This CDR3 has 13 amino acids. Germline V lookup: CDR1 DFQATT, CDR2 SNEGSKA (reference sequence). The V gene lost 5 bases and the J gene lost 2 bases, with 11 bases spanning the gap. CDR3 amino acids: CSAQDSYTDTQYF. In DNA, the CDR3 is TGCAGTGCTCAAGACAGTTACACAGATACGCAGTATTTT.

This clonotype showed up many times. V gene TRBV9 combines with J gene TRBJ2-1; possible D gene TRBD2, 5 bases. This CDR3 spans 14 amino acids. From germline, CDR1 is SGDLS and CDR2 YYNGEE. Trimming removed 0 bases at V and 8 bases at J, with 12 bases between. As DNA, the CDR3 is TGTGCCAGCAGCGTAGCAAGCCTAGCCTATGAGCAGTTCTTC. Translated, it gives CASSVASLAYEQFF.

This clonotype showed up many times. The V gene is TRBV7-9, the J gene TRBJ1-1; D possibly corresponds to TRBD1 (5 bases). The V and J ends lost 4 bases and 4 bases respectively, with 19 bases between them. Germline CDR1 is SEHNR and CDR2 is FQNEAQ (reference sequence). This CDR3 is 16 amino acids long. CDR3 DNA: TGTGCCAGCAGCTCTACCCGGGGACCCAAGGTCACTGAAGCTTTCTTT. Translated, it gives CASSSTRGPKVTEAFF. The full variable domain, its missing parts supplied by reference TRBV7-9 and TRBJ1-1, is DTGVSQNPRHKITKRGQNVTFRCDPISEHNRLYWYRQTLGQGPEFLTYFQNEAQLEKSRLLSDRFSAERPKGSFSTLEIQRTEQGDSAMYLCASSSTRGPKVTEAFFGQGTRLTVV.

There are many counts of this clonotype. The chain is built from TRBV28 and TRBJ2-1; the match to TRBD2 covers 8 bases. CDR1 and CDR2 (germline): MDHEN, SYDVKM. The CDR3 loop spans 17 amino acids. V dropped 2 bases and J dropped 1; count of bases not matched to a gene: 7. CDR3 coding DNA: TGTGCCAGCAGTTTAGGTAGCGGGGCCGAATCCTACAATGAGCAGTTCTTC. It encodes CASSLGSGAESYNEQFF.

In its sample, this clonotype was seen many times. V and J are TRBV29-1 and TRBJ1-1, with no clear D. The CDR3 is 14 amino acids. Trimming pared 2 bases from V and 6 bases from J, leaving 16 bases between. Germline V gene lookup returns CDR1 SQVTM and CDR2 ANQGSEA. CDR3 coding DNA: TGCAGCGTTGAATTTCCCCGAAGATCTTCTGAAGCTTTCTTT. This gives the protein CSVEFPRRSSEAFF. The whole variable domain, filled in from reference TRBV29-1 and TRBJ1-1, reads SAVISQKPSRDICQRGTSLTIQCQVDSQVTMMFWYRQQPGQSLTLIATANQGSEATYESGFVIDKFPISRPNLTFSTLTVSNMSPEDSSIYLCSVEFPRRSSEAFFGQGTRLTVV.